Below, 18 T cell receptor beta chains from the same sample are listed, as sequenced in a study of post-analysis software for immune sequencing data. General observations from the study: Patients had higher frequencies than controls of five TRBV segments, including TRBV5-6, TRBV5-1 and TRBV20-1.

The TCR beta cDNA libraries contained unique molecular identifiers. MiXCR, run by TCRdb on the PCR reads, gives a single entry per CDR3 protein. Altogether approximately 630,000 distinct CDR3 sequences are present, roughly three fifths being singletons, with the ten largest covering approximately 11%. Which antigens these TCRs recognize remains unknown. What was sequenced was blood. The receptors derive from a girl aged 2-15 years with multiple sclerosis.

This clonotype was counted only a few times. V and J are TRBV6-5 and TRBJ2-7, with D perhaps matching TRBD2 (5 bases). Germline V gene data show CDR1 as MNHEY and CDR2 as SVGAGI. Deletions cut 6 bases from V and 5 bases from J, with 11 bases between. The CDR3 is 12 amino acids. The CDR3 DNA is TGTGCCAGCAGGGGGAGCCCCGACGAGCAGTACTTC. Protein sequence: CASRGSPDEQYF.

The CDR3 loop reads CASSQEGPNPYNEQFF. CDR3 in DNA: TGTGCCAGCAGCCAAGAAGGACCGAATCCCTACAATGAGCAGTTCTTC. The chain carries TRBV3-1 and TRBJ2-1; D is undetermined. In germline, CDR1 is LGHDT, CDR2 YNNKEL (reference sequence). With 0 bases removed from V and 2 bases from J, the gap between germline ends came to 11 bases. This CDR3 has 16 residues.

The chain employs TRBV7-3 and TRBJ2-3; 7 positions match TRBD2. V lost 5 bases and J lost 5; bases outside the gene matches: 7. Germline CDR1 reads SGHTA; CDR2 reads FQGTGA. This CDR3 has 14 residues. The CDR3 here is CASSREVLGDTQYF. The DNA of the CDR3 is TGTGCCAGCAGCCGGGAGGTTTTGGGAGATACGCAGTATTTT.

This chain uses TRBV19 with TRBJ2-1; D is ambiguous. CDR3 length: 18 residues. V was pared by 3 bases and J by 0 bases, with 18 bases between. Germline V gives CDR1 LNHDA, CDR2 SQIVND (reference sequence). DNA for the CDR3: TGTGCCAGTAGTATCCTTGCTGAGTGGTGGCTCTCCTACAATGAGCAGTTCTTC. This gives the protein CASSILAEWWLSYNEQFF. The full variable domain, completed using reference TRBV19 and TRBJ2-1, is DGGITQSPKYLFRKEGQNVTLSCEQNLNHDAMYWYRQDPGQGLRLIYYSQIVNDFQKGDIAEGYSVSREKKESFPLTVTSAQKNPTAFYLCASSILAEWWLSYNEQFFGPGTRLTVL.

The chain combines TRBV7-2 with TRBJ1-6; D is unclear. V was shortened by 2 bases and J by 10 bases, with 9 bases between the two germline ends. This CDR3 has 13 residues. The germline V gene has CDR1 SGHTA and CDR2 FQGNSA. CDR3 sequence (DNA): TGTGCCAGCAGCTTAATCGAACGCTCACCCCTCCACTTT. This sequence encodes CASSLIERSPLHF.

The CDR3 DNA is TGCGCCAGCAGCTTGGTGACTAGCGACACAGATACGCAGTATTTT. This encodes CASSLVTSDTDTQYF. The rearrangement uses TRBV5-1 and TRBJ2-3, with 8 bases matching TRBD2. V shed 0 bases and J 2 bases; nucleotides not matched to a gene: 2. The CDR3 has 15 residues. Germline loops: CDR1 SGHRS, CDR2 YFSETQ.

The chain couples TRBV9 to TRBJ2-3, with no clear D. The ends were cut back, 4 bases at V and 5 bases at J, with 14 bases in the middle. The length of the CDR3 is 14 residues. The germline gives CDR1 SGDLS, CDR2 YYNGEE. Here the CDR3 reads CASSLEPLKDTQYF. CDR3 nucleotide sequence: TGTGCCAGCAGCCTGGAACCTTTGAAAGATACGCAGTATTTT.

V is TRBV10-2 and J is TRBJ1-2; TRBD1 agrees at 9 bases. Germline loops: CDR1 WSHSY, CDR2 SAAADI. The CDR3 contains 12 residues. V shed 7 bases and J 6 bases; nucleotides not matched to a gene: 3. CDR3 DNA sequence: TGCGCCAGCATGACAGGGGGTAATGGCTACACCTTC. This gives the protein CASMTGGNGYTF.

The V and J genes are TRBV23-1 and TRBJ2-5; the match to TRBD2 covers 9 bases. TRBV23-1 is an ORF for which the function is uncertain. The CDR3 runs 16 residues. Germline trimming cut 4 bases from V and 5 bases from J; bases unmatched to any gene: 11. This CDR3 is CASSPAREGRAETQYF. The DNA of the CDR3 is TGCGCCAGCAGTCCTGCGCGGGAGGGCCGTGCGGAGACCCAGTACTTC.

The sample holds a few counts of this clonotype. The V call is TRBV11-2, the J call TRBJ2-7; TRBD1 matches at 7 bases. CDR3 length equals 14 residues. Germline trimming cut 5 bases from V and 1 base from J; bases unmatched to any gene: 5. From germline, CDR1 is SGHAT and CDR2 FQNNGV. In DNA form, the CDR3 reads TGTGCCAGCAGCCCTGACAGGGAGTCCTACGAGCAGTACTTC. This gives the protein CASSPDRESYEQYF.

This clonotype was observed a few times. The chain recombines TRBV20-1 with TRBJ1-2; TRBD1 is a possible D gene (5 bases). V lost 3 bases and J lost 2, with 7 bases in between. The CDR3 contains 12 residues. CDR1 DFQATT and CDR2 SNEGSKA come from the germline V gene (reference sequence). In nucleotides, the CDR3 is TGCAGTGCTAGGAACAGGAACTATGGCTACACCTTC. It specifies CSARNRNYGYTF.

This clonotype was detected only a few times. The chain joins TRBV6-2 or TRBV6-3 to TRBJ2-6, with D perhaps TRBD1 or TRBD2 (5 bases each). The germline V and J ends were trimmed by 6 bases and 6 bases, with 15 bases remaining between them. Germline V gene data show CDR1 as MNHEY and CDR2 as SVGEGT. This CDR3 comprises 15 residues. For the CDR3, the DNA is TGTGCCAGCAGCCGACCCCCGGGGCAGGCCAACGTCCTGACTTTC. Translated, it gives CASSRPPGQANVLTF.

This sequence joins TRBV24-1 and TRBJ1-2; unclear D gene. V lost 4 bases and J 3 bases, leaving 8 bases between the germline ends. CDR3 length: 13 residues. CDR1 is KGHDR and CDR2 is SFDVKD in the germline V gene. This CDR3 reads CATSEGRDYGYTF. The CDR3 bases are TGTGCCACCAGTGAAGGGCGAGACTATGGCTACACCTTC.

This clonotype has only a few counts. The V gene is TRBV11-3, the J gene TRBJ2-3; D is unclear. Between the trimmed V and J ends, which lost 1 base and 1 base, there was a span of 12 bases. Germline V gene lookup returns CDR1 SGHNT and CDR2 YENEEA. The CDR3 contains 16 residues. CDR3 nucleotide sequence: TGTGCCAGCAGCTTAGTACTCGGGTCTGGCACAGATACGCAGTATTTT. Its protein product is CASSLVLGSGTDTQYF.

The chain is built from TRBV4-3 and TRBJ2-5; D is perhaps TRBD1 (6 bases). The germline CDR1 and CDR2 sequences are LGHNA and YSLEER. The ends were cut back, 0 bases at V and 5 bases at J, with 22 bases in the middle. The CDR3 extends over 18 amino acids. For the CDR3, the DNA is TGCGCCAGCAGCCAAGAAAGAGTGCGGACAGTGGGGCACGAGACCCAGTACTTC. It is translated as CASSQERVRTVGHETQYF.

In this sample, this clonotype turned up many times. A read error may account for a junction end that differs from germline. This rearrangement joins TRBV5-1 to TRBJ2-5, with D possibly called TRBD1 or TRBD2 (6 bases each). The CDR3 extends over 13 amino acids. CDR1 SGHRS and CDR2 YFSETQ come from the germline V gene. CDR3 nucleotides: TGTGCCAGCAGCCTACTAGGGGGGGAGACCCAGTACTTC. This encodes CASSLLGGETQYF.

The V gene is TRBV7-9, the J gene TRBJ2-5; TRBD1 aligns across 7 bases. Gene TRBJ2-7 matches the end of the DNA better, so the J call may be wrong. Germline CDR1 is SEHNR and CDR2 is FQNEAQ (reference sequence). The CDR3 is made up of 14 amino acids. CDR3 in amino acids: CASSSTEGANEQYF. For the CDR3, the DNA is TGTGCCAGCAGCTCAACAGAGGGGGCGAACGAGCAGTACTTC.

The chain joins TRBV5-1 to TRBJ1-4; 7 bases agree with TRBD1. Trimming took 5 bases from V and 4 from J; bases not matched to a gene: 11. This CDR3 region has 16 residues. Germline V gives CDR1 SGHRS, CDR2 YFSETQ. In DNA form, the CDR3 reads TGCGCCAGCAGATCGGCCCCGGGACAGCTTAATGAAAAACTGTTTTTT. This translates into CASRSAPGQLNEKLFF.